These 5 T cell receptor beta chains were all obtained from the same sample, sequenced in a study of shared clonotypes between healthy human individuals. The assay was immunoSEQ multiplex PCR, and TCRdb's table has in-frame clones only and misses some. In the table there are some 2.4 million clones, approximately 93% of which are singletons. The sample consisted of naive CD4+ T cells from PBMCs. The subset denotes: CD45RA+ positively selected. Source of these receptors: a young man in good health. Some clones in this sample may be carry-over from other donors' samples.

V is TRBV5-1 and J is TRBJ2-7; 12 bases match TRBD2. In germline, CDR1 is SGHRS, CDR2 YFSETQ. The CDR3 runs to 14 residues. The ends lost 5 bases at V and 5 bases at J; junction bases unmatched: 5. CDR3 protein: CASSPTSGSDEQYF. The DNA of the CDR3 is TGCGCCAGCAGTCCGACTAGCGGGAGTGACGAGCAGTACTTC.

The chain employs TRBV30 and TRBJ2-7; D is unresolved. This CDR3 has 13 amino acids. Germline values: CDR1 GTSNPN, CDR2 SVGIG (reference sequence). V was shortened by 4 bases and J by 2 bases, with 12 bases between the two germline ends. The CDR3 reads CAWIRTVPYEQYF. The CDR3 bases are TGTGCCTGGATCCGCACGGTCCCCTACGAGCAGTACTTC.

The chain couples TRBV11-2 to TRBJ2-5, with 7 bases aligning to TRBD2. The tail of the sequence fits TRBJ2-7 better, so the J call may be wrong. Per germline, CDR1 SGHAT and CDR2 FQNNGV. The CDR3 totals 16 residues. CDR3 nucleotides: TGTGCCAGCAGCTTCACGATTAGCGGGCATAGAGGCGAGCAGTACTTC. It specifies CASSFTISGHRGEQYF.

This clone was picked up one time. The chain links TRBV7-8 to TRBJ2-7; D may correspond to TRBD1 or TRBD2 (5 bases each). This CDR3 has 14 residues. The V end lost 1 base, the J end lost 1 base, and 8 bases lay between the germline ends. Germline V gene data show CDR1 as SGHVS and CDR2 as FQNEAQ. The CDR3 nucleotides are TGTGCCAGCAGCTTAGAGGGACGGTCCTACGAGCAGTACTTC. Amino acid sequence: CASSLEGRSYEQYF.

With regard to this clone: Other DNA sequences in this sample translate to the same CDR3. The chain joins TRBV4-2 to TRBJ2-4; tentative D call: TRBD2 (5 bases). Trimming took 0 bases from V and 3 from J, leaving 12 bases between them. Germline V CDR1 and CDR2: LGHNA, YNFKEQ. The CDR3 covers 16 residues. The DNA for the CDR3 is TGTGCCAGCAGCCAAGATCAAGAACGGGGCAAAAACATTCAGTACTTC. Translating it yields CASSQDQERGKNIQYF.